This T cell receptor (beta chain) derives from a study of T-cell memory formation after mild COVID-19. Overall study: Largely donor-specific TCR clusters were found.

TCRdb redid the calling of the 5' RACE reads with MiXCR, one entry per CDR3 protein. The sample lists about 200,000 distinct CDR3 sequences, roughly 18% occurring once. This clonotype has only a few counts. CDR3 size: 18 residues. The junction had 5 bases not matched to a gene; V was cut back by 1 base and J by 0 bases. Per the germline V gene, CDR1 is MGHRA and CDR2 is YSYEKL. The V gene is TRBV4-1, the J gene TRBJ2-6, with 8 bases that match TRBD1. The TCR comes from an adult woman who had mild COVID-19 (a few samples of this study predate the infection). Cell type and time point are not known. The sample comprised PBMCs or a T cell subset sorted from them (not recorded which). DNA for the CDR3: TGCGCCAGCAGCCAAGGACAGGGGCCTACCTCTGGGGCCAACGTCCTGACTTTC. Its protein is CASSQGQGPTSGANVLTF.